The 25 T cell receptor beta chains below all came from one sample that was sequenced in a study of siplizumab effects on memory and regulatory T cells (dated by TCRdb to between 2018 and 2020). Library creation used the immunoSEQ multiplex PCR assay. TCRdb's version of the immuneACCESS table is confined to in-frame rearrangements and falls short of the full clone set. An unresolved V gene accounts for under half of the shortfall where checked; the remainder is of unknown origin. The sample yields more than 75,000 clones; roughly 95% were counted once. The ten largest account for 0.031% of the sample. The sample taken for sequencing was naive CD4+ T cells sorted from blood. The cell subset or site label here, explained by the study, means: unstimulated naive T cells. Receptors were obtained from a human donor in good health.

V is TRBV28 and J is TRBJ1-4, with 9 bases identical to TRBD1. The CDR3 covers 12 residues. The V segment lost 4 bases and the J segment 14 bases; nucleotides outside the gene matches: 5. Germline V gene lookup returns CDR1 MDHEN and CDR2 SYDVKM. CDR3 sequence (DNA): TGTGCCAGCAGTTCCGCCGACAGGGGGCTGTTTTTT. Protein product: CASSSADRGLFF.

The chain links TRBV6-1 to TRBJ1-4, with D unresolved. The germline V gene encodes CDR1 MNHNS and CDR2 SASEGT. The CDR3 is 15 amino acids. The V end lost 2 bases, the J end lost 7 bases, and 14 bases lay between the germline ends. The DNA of the CDR3 is TGTGCCAGCAGTGAATTGCCAGGACCATCTGAAAAACTGTTTTTT. It translates to CASSELPGPSEKLFF.

The chain carries TRBV6-4 and TRBJ2-3; D is uncertain. The germline V gene has CDR1 MRHNA and CDR2 SNTAGT. The CDR3 is 16 residues long. Trimming shortened V by 5 bases and J by 1 base, and 16 bases separated the two germline ends. CDR3 sequence reads: CASSKSVASGTDTQYF. The DNA for the CDR3 is TGTGCCAGCAGTAAGTCGGTAGCCTCTGGCACAGATACGCAGTATTTT.

The gene calls are TRBV7-9 and TRBJ2-7; D remains ambiguous. The CDR3 is made up of 13 amino acids. In germline, CDR1 is SEHNR, CDR2 FQNEAQ (reference sequence). V was trimmed by 1 base and J by 2 bases, leaving 6 bases between them. The CDR3 DNA sequence: TGTGCCAGCAGCTTAGTTGGCGCCTACGAGCAGTACTTC. This sequence encodes CASSLVGAYEQYF.

The V gene is TRBV5-4, the J gene TRBJ2-1; no clear D. The CDR3 spans 16 residues. Germline CDR1 and CDR2: SGHNT and YYREEE (reference sequence). The V end lost 5 bases, the J end lost 9 bases, and 24 bases lay between the germline ends. This chain's CDR3 is CASRPVTAVPLGEQFF. Written as DNA, the CDR3 is TGTGCCAGCAGACCGGTAACGGCAGTACCCCTGGGTGAGCAGTTCTTC.

This sequence joins TRBV12-5 and TRBJ1-1; 7 bases map to TRBD1. Germline loops: CDR1 LGHNT, CDR2 FRNRAP. This CDR3 has 15 amino acids. The J segment lost 1 base and the V segment lost 6 bases, leaving 8 bases of the junction unmatched. CDR3: CASGSTGERNTEAFF. CDR3 nucleotide sequence: TGTGCTAGTGGGTCTACAGGGGAAAGGAACACTGAAGCTTTCTTT.

The CDR3 spells CASGPYGGAGETQYF. In nucleotides, the CDR3 is TGTGCTAGTGGCCCCTACGGGGGCGCGGGTGAGACCCAGTACTTC. This chain links TRBV12-5 with TRBJ2-5; D is perhaps TRBD1 or TRBD2 (6 bases each). V dropped 6 bases and J dropped 5 bases, with 19 bases sitting between them. The CDR3 runs to 15 residues. Germline CDR1 and CDR2: LGHNT and FRNRAP.

The chain recombines TRBV4-3 with TRBJ1-3; perhaps TRBD1 as D (6 bases). The CDR3 totals 18 residues. With 4 bases removed from V and 3 bases from J, the gap between germline ends came to 22 bases. Germline V gene data show CDR1 as LGHNA and CDR2 as YSLEER. DNA for the CDR3: TGCGCCAGCAGCCTTCAAACCATCTCAGGGGCGCTTGGAAACACCATATATTTT. Translated, it gives CASSLQTISGALGNTIYF.

The chain links TRBV28 to TRBJ1-2; TRBD1 is a possible D gene (6 bases). The length of the CDR3 is 14 residues. V shed 4 bases and J shed 2 bases, with 11 bases lying between them. The germline V gene encodes CDR1 MDHEN and CDR2 SYDVKM. This CDR3 is CASSSIQGNYGYTF. In DNA form, the CDR3 reads TGTGCCAGCAGTTCAATTCAGGGGAACTATGGCTACACCTTC.

This chain connects TRBV7-2 to TRBJ1-4; D gene unclear. There are 14 residues in the CDR3. Germline V lookup: CDR1 SGHTA, CDR2 FQGNSA. The V end was cut by 4 bases, the J end by 4 bases, with 10 bases between. The CDR3 loop reads CASSSRLSNEKLFF. DNA for the CDR3: TGTGCCAGCAGCTCTAGGTTAAGTAATGAAAAACTGTTTTTT.

The chain carries TRBV27 and TRBJ2-2; 8 bases are shared with TRBD2. Germline V gene data show CDR1 as MNHEY and CDR2 as SMNVEV (reference sequence). V shed 7 bases and J 1 base; nucleotides not matched to a gene: 5. This CDR3 spans 15 amino acids. The DNA of the CDR3 is TGTGCCAGCAACGTTCTAGCGGGGAACACCGGGGAGCTGTTTTTT. It specifies CASNVLAGNTGELFF.

J is TRBJ1-3 and V is TRBV7-2; D gene unclear. The CDR3 covers 12 residues. CDR1 SGHTA and CDR2 FQGNSA come from the germline V gene. V shed 4 bases and J shed 11 bases, with 12 bases lying between them. The CDR3 reads CASSWAAPAIYF. CDR3 bases: TGTGCCAGCAGCTGGGCGGCCCCCGCCATATATTTT.

The chain combines TRBV7-7 with TRBJ1-4; maybe TRBD1 (5 bases). The V gene's germline CDR1 is SSHAT and CDR2 FNYEAQ (reference sequence). CDR3 length: 13 amino acids. V was cut by 5 bases and J by 8 bases, with 12 bases left in between. CDR3 nucleotide sequence: TGTGCCAGCAGCCCTCAGGGTGGAGAAAAACTGTTTTTT. Its translation: CASSPQGGEKLFF.

The J gene is TRBJ1-1, the V gene TRBV11-2; the match to TRBD1 covers 8 bases. The V and J ends lost 3 bases and 1 base, in that order; junction bases with no gene match: 7. The CDR3 length is 16 residues. CDR1 and CDR2 (germline): SGHAT, FQNNGV. The CDR3 sequence: CASSFWLGQGNTEAFF. The CDR3 nucleotides read TGTGCCAGCAGCTTTTGGCTAGGACAGGGGAACACTGAAGCTTTCTTT. Looking up the rest from reference TRBV11-2 and TRBJ1-1 gives the full variable domain: EAGVAQSPRYKIIEKRQSVAFWCNPISGHATLYWYQQILGQGPKLLIQFQNNGVVDDSQLPKDRFSAERLKGVDSTLKIQPAKLEDSAVYLCASSFWLGQGNTEAFFGQGTRLTVV.

The CDR3 is CASRRDYTDTQYF. The CDR3 nucleotides are TGTGCCAGCAGGAGGGACTACACAGATACGCAGTATTTT. The V and J genes are TRBV7-2 and TRBJ2-3; 7 nucleotides line up with TRBD2. The CDR3 spans 13 residues. Unmatched junction bases numbered 2, after V lost 6 bases and J lost 2 bases. Per germline, CDR1 SGHTA and CDR2 FQGNSA.

This clone was seen once. This chain links TRBV7-6 with TRBJ1-1; 7 nucleotides agree with TRBD1. J was trimmed by 5 bases and V by 2 bases; bases with no gene match: 8. This CDR3 is 15 amino acids long. Germline V gene sequence: CDR1 SGHVS, CDR2 FNYEAQ. CDR3 nucleotide sequence: TGTGCCAGCAGCTTAACTGACAGGGTTGGTACTGAAGCTTTCTTT. This encodes CASSLTDRVGTEAFF.

The table lists this clone with a count of one. The V gene is TRBV28, the J gene TRBJ2-2; D ambiguous. This CDR3 region has 12 residues. V gave up 6 bases and J gave up 5 bases, with 7 bases separating them. Germline V lookup: CDR1 MDHEN, CDR2 SYDVKM. The DNA of the CDR3 is TGTGCCAGCAGACATAATACCGGGGAGCTGTTTTTT. Translated, it gives CASRHNTGELFF.

This chain links TRBV20-1 with TRBJ2-7; TRBD2 agrees at 7 bases. The ends lost 3 bases at V and 4 bases at J; junction bases unmatched: 0. The CDR3 is made up of 11 amino acids. The germline CDR1 and CDR2 sequences are DFQATT and SNEGSKA (reference sequence). The CDR3 region has the DNA TGCAGTGCTAGGGGGGGGTACGAGCAGTACTTC. Protein product: CSARGGYEQYF.

This clone was counted a single time. The rearrangement joins TRBV9 to TRBJ2-3; D not certain. The CDR3 consists of 14 residues. Germline V gene lookup returns CDR1 SGDLS and CDR2 YYNGEE. V was clipped by 0 bases and J by 0 bases, with 5 bases between them. CDR3 loop: CASSVGSSTDTQYF. The DNA for the CDR3 is TGTGCCAGCAGCGTAGGAAGTAGCACAGATACGCAGTATTTT.

The chain links TRBV6-1 to TRBJ1-4; 7 bases fit TRBD1. CDR3 length: 15 amino acids. Germline trimming cut 2 bases from V and 5 bases from J; bases unmatched to any gene: 5. CDR1 and CDR2 from the germline V gene are MNHNS and SASEGT. As DNA, the CDR3 is TGTGCCAGCAGTGAATCTGGGACAGAGAATGAAAAACTGTTTTTT. Its protein product is CASSESGTENEKLFF.

The chain combines TRBV7-9 with TRBJ1-1, with D unresolved. Germline V gene data show CDR1 as SEHNR and CDR2 as FQNEAQ (reference sequence). Trimming removed 4 bases at V and 1 base at J, with 7 bases between. This CDR3 contains 13 residues. This CDR3 is CASSSQANTEAFF. The CDR3 nucleotides are TGTGCCAGCAGCTCTCAGGCGAACACTGAAGCTTTCTTT.

J is TRBJ2-7 and V is TRBV19; 8 bases map to TRBD2. The trim removed 8 bases at V and 0 bases at J, leaving 9 bases unmatched. CDR1 and CDR2 (germline): LNHDA, SQIVND (reference sequence). The CDR3 has 15 residues. The chain's CDR3 is CASGPAGAFSYEQYF. CDR3 nucleotides: TGTGCCAGTGGGCCAGCGGGGGCCTTCTCCTACGAGCAGTACTTC.

This sequence joins TRBV18 and TRBJ1-1; D might be TRBD1 (5 bases). Between the trimmed V and J ends, which lost 0 bases and 1 base, there was a span of 9 bases. CDR1 is KGHSH and CDR2 is LQKENI in the germline V gene. This CDR3 has 15 residues. CDR3 DNA: TGTGCCAGCTCACCACCGGGACGGCAGAACACTGAAGCTTTCTTT. Protein product: CASSPPGRQNTEAFF.

This chain connects TRBV18 to TRBJ2-5, with D tentatively TRBD1 (6 bases). The J call could be wrong; TRBJ2-7 is a better fit for the DNA end. Germline lookup yields CDR1 KGHSH and CDR2 LQKENI. This CDR3 has 16 amino acids. CDR3 nucleotides: TGTGCCAGCTCACCGACGGCAAAGGGGGTCCTCTACGAGCAGTACTTC. Amino acid sequence: CASSPTAKGVLYEQYF.

This sequence joins TRBV14 and TRBJ2-1, with D possibly TRBD1 on 6 matching bases. Trimming cost V 4 bases and J 2 bases, with 12 bases left between them. Germline loops: CDR1 SGHDN, CDR2 FVKESK. CDR3 size: 15 residues. The CDR3 loop is CASSRQARAYNEQFF. CDR3 nucleotides: TGTGCCAGCAGCCGACAGGCTAGGGCCTACAATGAGCAGTTCTTC.